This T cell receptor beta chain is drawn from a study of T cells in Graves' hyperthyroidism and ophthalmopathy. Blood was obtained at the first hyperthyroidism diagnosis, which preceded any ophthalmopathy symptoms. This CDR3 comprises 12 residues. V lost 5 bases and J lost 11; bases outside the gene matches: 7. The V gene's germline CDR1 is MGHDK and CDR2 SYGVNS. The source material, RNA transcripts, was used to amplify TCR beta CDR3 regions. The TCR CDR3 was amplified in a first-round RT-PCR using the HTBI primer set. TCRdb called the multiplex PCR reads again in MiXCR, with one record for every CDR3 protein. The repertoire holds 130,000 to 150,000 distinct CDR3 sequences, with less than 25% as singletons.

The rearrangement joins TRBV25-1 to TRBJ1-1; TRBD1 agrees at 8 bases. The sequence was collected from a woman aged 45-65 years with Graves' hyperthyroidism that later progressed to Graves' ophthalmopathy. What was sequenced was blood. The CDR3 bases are TGTGCCAGCAGTTTAGACAGGGGACGGGCTTTCTTT. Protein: CASSLDRGRAFF.